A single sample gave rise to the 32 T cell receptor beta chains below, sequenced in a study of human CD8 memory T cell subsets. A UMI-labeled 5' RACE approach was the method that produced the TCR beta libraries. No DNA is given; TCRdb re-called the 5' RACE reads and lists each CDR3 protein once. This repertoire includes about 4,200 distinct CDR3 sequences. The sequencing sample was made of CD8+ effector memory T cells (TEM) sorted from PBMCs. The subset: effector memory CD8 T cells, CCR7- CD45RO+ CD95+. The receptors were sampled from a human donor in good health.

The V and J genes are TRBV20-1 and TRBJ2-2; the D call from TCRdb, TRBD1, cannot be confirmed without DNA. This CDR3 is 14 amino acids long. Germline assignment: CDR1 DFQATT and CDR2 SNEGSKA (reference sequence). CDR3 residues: CSAPGTGDTGELFF.

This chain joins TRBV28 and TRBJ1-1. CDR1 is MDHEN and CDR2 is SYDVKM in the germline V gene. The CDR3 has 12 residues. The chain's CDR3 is CASSLVKAEAFF. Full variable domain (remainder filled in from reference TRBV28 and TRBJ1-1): DVKVTQSSRYLVKRTGEKVFLECVQDMDHENMFWYRQDPGLGLRLIYFSYDVKMKEKGDIPEGYSVSREKKERFSLILESASTNQTSMYLCASSLVKAEAFFGQGTRLTVV.

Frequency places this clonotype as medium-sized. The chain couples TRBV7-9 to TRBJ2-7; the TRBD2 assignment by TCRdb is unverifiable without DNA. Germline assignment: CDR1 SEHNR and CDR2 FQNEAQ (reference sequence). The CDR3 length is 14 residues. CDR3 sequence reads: CASRSAGEVDEQYF.

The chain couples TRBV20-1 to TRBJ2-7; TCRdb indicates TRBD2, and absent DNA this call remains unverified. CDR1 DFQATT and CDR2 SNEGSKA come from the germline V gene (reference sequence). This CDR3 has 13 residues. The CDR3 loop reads CSAREGTTYEQYF.

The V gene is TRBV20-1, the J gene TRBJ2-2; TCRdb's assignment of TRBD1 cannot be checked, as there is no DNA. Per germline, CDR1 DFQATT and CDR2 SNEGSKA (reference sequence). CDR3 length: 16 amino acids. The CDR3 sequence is CSATRDQSGEAGELFF.

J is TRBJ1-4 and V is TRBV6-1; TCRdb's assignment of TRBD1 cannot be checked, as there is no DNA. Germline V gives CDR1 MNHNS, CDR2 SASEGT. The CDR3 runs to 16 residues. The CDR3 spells CASSEAPGQGAEKLFF.

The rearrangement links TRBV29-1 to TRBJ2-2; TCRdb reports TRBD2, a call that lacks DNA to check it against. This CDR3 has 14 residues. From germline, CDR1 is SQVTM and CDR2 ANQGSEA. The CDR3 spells CSVASGRGTGELFF.

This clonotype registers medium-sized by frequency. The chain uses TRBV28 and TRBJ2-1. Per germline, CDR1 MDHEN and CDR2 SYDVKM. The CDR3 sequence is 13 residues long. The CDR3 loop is CASSTETYNEQFF. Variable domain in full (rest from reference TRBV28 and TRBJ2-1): DVKVTQSSRYLVKRTGEKVFLECVQDMDHENMFWYRQDPGLGLRLIYFSYDVKMKEKGDIPEGYSVSREKKERFSLILESASTNQTSMYLCASSTETYNEQFFGPGTRLTVL.

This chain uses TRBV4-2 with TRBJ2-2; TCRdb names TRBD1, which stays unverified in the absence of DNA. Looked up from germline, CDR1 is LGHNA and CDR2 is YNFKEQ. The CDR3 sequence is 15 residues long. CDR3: CASSHPEGGLGELFF.

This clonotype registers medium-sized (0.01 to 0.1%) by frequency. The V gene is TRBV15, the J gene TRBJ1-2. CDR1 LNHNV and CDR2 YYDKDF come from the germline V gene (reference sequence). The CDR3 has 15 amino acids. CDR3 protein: CATSRDFEVLGGYTF.

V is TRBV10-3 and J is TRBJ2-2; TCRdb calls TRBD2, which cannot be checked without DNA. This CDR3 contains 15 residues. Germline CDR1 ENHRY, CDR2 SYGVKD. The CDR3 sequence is CAISETSGYTGELFF.

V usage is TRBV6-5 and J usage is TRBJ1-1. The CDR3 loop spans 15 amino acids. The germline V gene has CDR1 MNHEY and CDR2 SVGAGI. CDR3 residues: CASSYLGRGGPEAFF.

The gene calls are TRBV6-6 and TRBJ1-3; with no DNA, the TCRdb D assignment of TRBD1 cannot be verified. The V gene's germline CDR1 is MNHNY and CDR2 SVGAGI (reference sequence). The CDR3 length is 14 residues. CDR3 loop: CASSSSGSGNTIYF.

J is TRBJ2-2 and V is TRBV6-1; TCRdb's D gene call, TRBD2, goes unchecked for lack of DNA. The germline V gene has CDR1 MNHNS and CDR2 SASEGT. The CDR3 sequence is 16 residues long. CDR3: CASSGPGLAGPGELFF.

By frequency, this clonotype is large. This CDR3 is CSASDGLEGELFF. The V gene is TRBV29-1, the J gene TRBJ2-2; TCRdb calls TRBD2, which cannot be checked without DNA. The CDR3 has 13 residues. In germline, CDR1 is SQVTM, CDR2 ANQGSEA.

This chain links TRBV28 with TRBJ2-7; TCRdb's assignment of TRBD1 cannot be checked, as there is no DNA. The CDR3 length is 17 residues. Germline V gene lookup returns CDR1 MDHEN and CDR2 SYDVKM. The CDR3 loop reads CASSSFLRDRGPYEQYF.

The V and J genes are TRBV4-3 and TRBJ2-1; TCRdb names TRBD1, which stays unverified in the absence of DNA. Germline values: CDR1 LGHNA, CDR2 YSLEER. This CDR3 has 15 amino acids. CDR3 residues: CASSQEEGQGYEQFF.

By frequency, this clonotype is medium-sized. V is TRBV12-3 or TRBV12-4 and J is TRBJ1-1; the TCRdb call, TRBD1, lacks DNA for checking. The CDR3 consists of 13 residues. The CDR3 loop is CASSLGPGTEAFF.

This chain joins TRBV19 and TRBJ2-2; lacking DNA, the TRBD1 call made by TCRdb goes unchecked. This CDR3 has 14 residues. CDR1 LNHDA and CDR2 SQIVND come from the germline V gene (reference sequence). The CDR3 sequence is CASTGTERSGELFF. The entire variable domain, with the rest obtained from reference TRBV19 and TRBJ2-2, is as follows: DGGITQSPKYLFRKEGQNVTLSCEQNLNHDAMYWYRQDPGQGLRLIYYSQIVNDFQKGDIAEGYSVSREKKESFPLTVTSAQKNPTAFYLCASTGTERSGELFFGEGSRLTVL.

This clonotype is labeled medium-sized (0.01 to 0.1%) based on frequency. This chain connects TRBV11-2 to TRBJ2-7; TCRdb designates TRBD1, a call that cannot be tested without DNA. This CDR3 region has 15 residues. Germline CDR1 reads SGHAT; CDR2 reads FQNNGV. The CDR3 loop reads CASSSTGTRGDEQYF.

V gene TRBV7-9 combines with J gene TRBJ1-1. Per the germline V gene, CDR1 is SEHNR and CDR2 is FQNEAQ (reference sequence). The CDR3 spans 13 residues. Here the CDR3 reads CASSLDFRAEAFF.

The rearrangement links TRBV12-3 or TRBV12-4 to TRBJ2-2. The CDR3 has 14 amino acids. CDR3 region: CASSWQANTGELFF.

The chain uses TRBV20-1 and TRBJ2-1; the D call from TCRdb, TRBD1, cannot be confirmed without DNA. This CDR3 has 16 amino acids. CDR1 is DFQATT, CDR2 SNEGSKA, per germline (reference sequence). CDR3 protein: CSAQASPGQGGSEQFF.

This CDR3 is CASSPTVPGDNEQFF. The chain combines TRBV10-2 with TRBJ2-1; TCRdb returns TRBD1, unconfirmable since there is no DNA. Germline assignment: CDR1 WSHSY and CDR2 SAAADI. The CDR3 consists of 15 residues.

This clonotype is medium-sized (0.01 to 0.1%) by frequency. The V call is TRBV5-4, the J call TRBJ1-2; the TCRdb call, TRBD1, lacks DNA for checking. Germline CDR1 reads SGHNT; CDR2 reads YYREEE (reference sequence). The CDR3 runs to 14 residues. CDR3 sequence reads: CASATSWGARGYTF.

CDR3 in amino acids: CASSQGLVGQGVYGYTF. The chain combines TRBV4-2 with TRBJ1-2; TCRdb names TRBD1, which stays unverified in the absence of DNA. CDR3 size: 17 residues. CDR1 LGHNA and CDR2 YNFKEQ come from the germline V gene.

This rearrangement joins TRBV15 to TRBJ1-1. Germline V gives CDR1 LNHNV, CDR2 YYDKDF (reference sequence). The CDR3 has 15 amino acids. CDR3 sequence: CATSGYPKGNTEAFF.

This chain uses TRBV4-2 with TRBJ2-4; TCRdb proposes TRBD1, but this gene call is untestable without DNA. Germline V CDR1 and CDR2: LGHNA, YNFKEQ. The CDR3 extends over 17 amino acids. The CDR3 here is CASSQEPVGETKNIQYF.

The chain's CDR3 is CASSEAGRPINTEAFF. This chain joins TRBV2 and TRBJ1-1. This CDR3 region has 16 residues. Germline V gene data show CDR1 as SNHLY and CDR2 as FYNNEI.

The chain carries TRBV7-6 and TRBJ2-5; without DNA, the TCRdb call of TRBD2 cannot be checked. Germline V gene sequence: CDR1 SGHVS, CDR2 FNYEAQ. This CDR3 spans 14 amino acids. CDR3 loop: CASSEGSDYDTQYF.

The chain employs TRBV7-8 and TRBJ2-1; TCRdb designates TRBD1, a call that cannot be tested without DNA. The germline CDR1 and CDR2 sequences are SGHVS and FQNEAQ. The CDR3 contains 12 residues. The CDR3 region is CASSPGFDEQFF.

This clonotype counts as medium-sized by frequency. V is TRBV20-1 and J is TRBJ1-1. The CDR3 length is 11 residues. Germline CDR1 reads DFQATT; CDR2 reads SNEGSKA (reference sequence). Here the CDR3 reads CSVEVNTEAFF.